The sequence of this T cell receptor beta chain was determined in a study of T-cell memory formation after mild COVID-19. For the study at large: TCR clusters mostly belonged to single donors.

Study findings and constraints: CD4+ contracting clones were found mainly in CM and EM, and CD8+ ones in EMRA. The study found balanced CD4/CD8 in clones contracting day 15 to 85 and a CD4+ lean in later expanders.

Points on this clonotype: Its antigen is undetermined. Since no conserved phenylalanine or tryptophan closes the CDR3, a read error is the likely cause. Because the CDR3's place on the DNA is in doubt, the DNA is left out and the CDR3 is given as listed by TCRdb.

Libraries for TCRalpha and TCRbeta carried sample barcodes and unique molecular identifiers via 5'RACE. TCRdb re-called the 5' RACE reads with MiXCR, one entry per CDR3 protein. This table has about half a million distinct CDR3 sequences, roughly 18% appearing once. Germline V gene sequence: CDR1 SGHTA, CDR2 FQGNSA. Both ends counted, the CDR3 spans 14 residues. Specimen: PBMCs or a T cell subset sorted from them (not recorded which). The TCR was taken from an adult woman who had mild COVID-19 (a few samples of this study predate the infection). Cell type and time point are not known. V gene TRBV7-2 combines with J gene TRBJ1-1. This CDR3 reads CASSLALRTAGLMY.